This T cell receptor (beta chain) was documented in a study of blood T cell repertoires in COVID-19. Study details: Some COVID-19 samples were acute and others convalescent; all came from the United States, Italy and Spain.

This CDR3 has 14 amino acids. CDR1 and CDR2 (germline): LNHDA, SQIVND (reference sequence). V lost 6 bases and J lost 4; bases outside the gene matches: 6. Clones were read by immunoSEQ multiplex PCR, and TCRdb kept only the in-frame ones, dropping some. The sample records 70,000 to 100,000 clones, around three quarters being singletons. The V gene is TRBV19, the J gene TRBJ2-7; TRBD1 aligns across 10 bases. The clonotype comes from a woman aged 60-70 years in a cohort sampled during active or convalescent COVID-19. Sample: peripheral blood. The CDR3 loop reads CASRNRDRGYEQYF. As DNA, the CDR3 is TGTGCCAGTAGGAACCGGGACAGGGGATACGAGCAGTACTTC.